This T cell receptor beta chain was retrieved from a study of CD8 T cells in Susac syndrome. Trimming took off 3 bases at V and 1 base at J, with 8 bases between the two ends. Germline CDR1 SGHTA, CDR2 FQGNSA. The CDR3 contains 14 residues. The multiple sclerosis controls consisted of treatment-naive patients with relapsing-remitting disease, either stable or active. TEMRA cells were FACS-enriched, unlike CD8+ and CD4+ T cells, which were negatively isolated. RNA amounts of roughly 0.45 to 1 ug underwent reverse transcription with random hexamers. Across 54 Vbeta and 13 Jbeta, immunoSEQ multiplex PCR amplified TCR beta CDR3. Using its own MiXCR run on the immunoSEQ multiplex PCR reads, TCRdb lists one record per CDR3 protein. There are tens of thousands of distinct CDR3 sequences in the sample; 96% occur only once, and 0.1% to 0.12% lies in the top ten.

The TCR comes from a human donor with multiple sclerosis. The sequencing input was CD4+ T cells from PBMCs. The chain joins TRBV7-2 to TRBJ2-3, with unresolved D. The CDR3 DNA reads as TGTGCCAGCAGCTTTAGATCGGGCACAGATACGCAGTATTTT. Amino acid sequence: CASSFRSGTDTQYF.